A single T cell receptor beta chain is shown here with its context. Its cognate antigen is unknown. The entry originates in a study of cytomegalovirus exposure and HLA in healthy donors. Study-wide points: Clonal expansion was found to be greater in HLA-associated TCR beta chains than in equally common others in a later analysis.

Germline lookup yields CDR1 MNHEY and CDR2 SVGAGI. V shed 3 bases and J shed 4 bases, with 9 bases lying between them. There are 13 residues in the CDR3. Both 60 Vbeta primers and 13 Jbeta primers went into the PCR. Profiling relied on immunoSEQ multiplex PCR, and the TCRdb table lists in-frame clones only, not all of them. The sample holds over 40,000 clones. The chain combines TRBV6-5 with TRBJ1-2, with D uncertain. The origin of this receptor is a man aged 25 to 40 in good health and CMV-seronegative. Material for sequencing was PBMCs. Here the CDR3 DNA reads TGTGCCAGCAGTTATCCAGGAGGCTATGGCTACACCTTC. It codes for CASSYPGGYGYTF.